This record covers a single T cell receptor beta chain. The sample originates from a study of OX40 agonist ivuxolimab in advanced cancers. Measured with immunoSEQ multiplex PCR; TCRdb has only the in-frame clones, and not every one. The sample shows 70,000 or so clones, 92% of them seen only once. V lost 7 bases to trimming and J lost 2 bases, with 11 bases between them. The CDR3 is 13 residues long. In germline, CDR1 is SNHLY, CDR2 FYNNEI. The chain is built from TRBV2 and TRBJ1-1; D gene uncertain. This clonotype was obtained from an adult with an advanced solid tumor such as melanoma, head and neck, liver or kidney cancer. Sequenced material: CD4+ or CD8+ T cells sorted from blood, taken in a trial of the OX40 agonist ivuxolimab. For the CDR3, the DNA is TGTGCCAGCACGGAGCATCCCAACACTGAAGCTTTCTTT. This gives the protein CASTEHPNTEAFF. Combining the CDR3 with reference TRBV2 and TRBJ1-1 gives the whole variable domain EPEVTQTPSHQVTQMGQEVILRCVPISNHLYFYWYRQILGQKVEFLVSFYNNEISEKSEIFDDQFSVERPDGSNFTLKIRSTKLEDSAMYFCASTEHPNTEAFFGQGTRLTVV.